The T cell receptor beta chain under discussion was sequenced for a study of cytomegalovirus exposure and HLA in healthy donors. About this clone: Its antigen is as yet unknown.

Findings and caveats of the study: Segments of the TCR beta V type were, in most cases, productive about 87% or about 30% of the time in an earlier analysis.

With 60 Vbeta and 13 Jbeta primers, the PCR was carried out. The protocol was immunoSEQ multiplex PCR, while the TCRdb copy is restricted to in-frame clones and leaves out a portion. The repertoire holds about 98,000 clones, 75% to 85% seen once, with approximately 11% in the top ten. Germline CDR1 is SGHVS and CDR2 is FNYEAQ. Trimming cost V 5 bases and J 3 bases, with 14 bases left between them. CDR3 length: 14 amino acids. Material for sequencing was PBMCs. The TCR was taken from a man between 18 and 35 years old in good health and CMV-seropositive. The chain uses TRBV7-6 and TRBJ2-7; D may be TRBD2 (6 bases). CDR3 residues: CASSPGDGIYEQYF. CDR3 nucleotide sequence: TGTGCCAGCAGCCCGGGGGACGGTATCTACGAGCAGTACTTC.